These 5 T cell receptor beta chains came from one sample sequenced in a study of CD8 T cells in Susac syndrome (dated by TCRdb to about 2019). Receptor amplification or capture employed the immunoSEQ multiplex PCR assay. RNA was extracted using the RNeasy kit, and 0.5 to 1 microgram was reverse transcribed with random hexamers. TCRdb reanalyzed the raw reads on its own, using fastp at Q25 for trimming and MiXCR for clone calling, and kept in-frame beta chains. Rows matching on CDR3 protein sequence are summarized as one entry with the most common DNA and genes. The sample has over 120,000 distinct CDR3 sequences on record, 94% of them singletons. The ten biggest clones cover over 0.07% of the sample. Sequencing was done on a sample of CD4+ T cells from PBMCs. The receptors derive from a human donor in good health.

This chain links TRBV6-2 or TRBV6-3 with TRBJ2-7, with D perhaps matching TRBD1 or TRBD2 (6 bases each). The CDR3 has 13 residues. Germline V gene data show CDR1 as MNHEY and CDR2 as SVGEGT. V was clipped by 4 bases and J by 12 bases, with 19 bases between them. The DNA for the CDR3 is TGTGCCAGCAGTTCCCCTCCGGGGGCGGATGGGTACTTC. Its translation: CASSSPPGADGYF.

This clonotype was picked up one time. The J gene is TRBJ2-1, the V gene TRBV11-2; 8 positions agree with TRBD2. With 1 base clipped from V and 3 bases from J, the junction kept 14 bases outside the gene matches. The CDR3 spans 19 residues. From germline, CDR1 is SGHAT and CDR2 FQNNGV. In DNA form, the CDR3 reads TGTGCCAGCAGCTTAGGTCCAGGAGGCGGGAGGTTGGGCTACAATGAGCAGTTCTTC. The encoded protein is CASSLGPGGGRLGYNEQFF.

The V call is TRBV5-1, the J call TRBJ2-7, with 13 bases matching TRBD2. The CDR3 loop spans 15 amino acids. Germline CDR1 reads SGHRS; CDR2 reads YFSETQ. With V trimmed by 3 bases and J by 3 bases, 3 bases remained unmatched. CDR3: CASSSGLAGVYEQYF. The CDR3 coding sequence is TGCGCCAGCAGCTCAGGACTAGCGGGAGTCTACGAGCAGTACTTC.

This sequence joins TRBV5-1 and TRBJ2-1; D call uncertain. CDR1 is SGHRS, CDR2 YFSETQ, per germline. The CDR3 runs 15 residues. V was shortened by 0 bases and J by 8 bases, with 15 bases between the two germline ends. This CDR3 reads CASSLEFGRAHEQFF. The CDR3, as DNA: TGCGCCAGCAGCTTGGAATTTGGTAGGGCCCATGAGCAGTTCTTC.

The table lists this clonotype with a few counts. The rearrangement uses TRBV4-2 and TRBJ1-1, with TRBD1 identical over 10 bases. V lost 4 bases, J lost 4 bases, and 6 bases stayed unmatched. Germline CDR1 and CDR2: LGHNA and YNFKEQ. There are 15 residues in the CDR3. The CDR3, as DNA: TGTGCCAGCAGCCCGGGACAGGGGTTGAGCACTGAAGCTTTCTTT. The encoded protein is CASSPGQGLSTEAFF.